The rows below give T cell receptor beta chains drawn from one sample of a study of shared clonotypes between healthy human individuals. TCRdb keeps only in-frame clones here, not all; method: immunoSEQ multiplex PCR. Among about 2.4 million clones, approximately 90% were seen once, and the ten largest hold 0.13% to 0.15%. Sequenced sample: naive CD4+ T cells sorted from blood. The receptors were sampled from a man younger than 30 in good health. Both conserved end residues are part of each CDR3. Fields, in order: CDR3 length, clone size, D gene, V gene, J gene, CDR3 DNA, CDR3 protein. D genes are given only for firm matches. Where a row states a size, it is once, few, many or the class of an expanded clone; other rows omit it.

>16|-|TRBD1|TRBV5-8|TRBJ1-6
TGTGCCAGCAGCTTTTCCAAGACAGGGCCTGGGGGACCCCTCCACTTT
CASSFSKTGPGGPLHF
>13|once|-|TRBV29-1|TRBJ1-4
TGCAGCGTTGCGGCAGGGCTTAATGAAAAACTGTTTTTT
CSVAAGLNEKLFF
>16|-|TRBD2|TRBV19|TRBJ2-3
TGTGCCAGTAGTATAGGAGCGGGGGGTCCCACAGATACGCAGTATTTT
CASSIGAGGPTDTQYF
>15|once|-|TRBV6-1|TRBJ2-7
TGTGCCAGCAGTGAGGCACCCCAACCATCCTACGAGCAGTACTTC
CASSEAPQPSYEQYF
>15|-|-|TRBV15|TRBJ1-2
TGTGCCACCAGCACTACAAGGCTAGCTAACTATGGCTACACCTTC
CATSTTRLANYGYTF
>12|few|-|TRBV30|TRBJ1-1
TGTGCCTGGAGTTCAAGGACAGAGGGAGCTTTCTTT
CAWSSRTEGAFF
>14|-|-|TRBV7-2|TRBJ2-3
TGTGCCAGCTCTTCGGGCGAGATAACAGATACGCAGTATTTT
CASSSGEITDTQYF
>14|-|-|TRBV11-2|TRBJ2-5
TGTGCCAGCAGCTCAGGGAGTCACGGCGAGACCCAGTACTTC
CASSSGSHGETQYF
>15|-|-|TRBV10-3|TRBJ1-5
TGTGCCATCAGTGAGTCCGGGCTCAGCAATCAGCCCCAGCATTTT
CAISESGLSNQPQHF
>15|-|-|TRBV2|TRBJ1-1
TGTGCCAGCAGTGAAGTCTATTATGGGGAGGATGAAGCTTTCTTT
CASSEVYYGEDEAFF
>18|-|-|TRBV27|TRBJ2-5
TGTGCCAGCAGCTTAAAAGATCCGGGAGAGGGGGATTCTGGGACCCAGTACTTC
CASSLKDPGEGDSGTQYF
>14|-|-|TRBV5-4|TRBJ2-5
TGTGCCAGCAGCCCGGTCGGTCGGGAGGAGACCCAGTACTTC
CASSPVGREETQYF
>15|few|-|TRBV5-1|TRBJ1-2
TGCGCCAGCAGCTCCTATCTCACCCCTAACTATGGCTACACCTTC
CASSSYLTPNYGYTF
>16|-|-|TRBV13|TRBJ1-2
TGTGCCAGCAGCGTGGGAAGCCCGGGGGCCGACTATGGCTACACCTTC
CASSVGSPGADYGYTF
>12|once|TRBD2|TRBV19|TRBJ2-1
TGTGCCAGTAGTCTCGGACTAGCCCAGCAGTTCTTC
CASSLGLAQQFF
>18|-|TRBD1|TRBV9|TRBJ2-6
TGTGCCAGCAGCGCGGCAGGGACAGGGGGCTTTGGGGCCAACGTCCTGACTTTC
CASSAAGTGGFGANVLTF
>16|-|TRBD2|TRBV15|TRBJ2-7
TGTGCCACCAGCAGAGCCCTTAGCGGGAGCGGGTACGAGCAGTACTTC
CATSRALSGSGYEQYF
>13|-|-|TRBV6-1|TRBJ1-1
TGTGCCAGCAGTGGTAACGGGAACACTGAAGCTTTCTTT
CASSGNGNTEAFF
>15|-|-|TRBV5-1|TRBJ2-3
TGCGCCAGCAGCAACCTACGGGACAGCACAGATACGCAGTATTTT
CASSNLRDSTDTQYF
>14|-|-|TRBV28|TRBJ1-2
TGTGCCAGCAGTTTGGTTGATTTTAACTATGGCTACACCTTC
CASSLVDFNYGYTF
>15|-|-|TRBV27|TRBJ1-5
TGTGCCAGCAGTTACCCGCCGCCGGGGGATCAGCCCCAGCATTTT
CASSYPPPGDQPQHF
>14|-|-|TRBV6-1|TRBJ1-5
TGTGCCAGCAGTGAGCGGGGCAGCAATCAGCCCCAGCATTTT
CASSERGSNQPQHF
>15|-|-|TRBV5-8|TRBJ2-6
TGTGCCAGCAACCAGGGGATGGCTGGGGCCAACGTCCTGACTTTC
CASNQGMAGANVLTF
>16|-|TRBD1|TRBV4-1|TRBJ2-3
TGCGCCAGCAGCCATTTACAGGGGGTCAGCACAGATACGCAGTATTTT
CASSHLQGVSTDTQYF
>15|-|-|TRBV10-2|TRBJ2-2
TGCGCCAGCAGTGAGGCTAGGCTCATAACCGGGGAGCTGTTTTTT
CASSEARLITGELFF
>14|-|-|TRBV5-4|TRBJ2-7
TGTGCCAGCAGCTCCCGGGATCCTTTACGGGAGCAGTACTTC
CASSSRDPLREQYF
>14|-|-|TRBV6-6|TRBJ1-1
TGTGCCAGCAGTTACCTCCAATCGAACACTGAAGCTTTCTTT
CASSYLQSNTEAFF
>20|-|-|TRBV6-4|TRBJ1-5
TGTGCCAGCAGTGACTCGAGCCCCCTTTGGGAGGGCGGGAGCAATCAGCCCCAGCATTTT
CASSDSSPLWEGGSNQPQHF
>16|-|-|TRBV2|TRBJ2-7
TGTGCCAGCAGCGCCGGGACCAGTACTTGGAGGTACGAGCAGTACTTC
CASSAGTSTWRYEQYF
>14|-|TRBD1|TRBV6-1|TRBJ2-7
TGTGCCAGCAGTCAGGGGACAGGGGTCTACGAGCAGTACTTC
CASSQGTGVYEQYF
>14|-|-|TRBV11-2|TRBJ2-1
TGTGCCAGCAGCCCCCGGGGTATTGCAAATGAGCAGTTCTTC
CASSPRGIANEQFF
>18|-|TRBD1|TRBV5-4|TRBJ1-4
TGTGCCAGCAGCGCCCGGGACAGGGCCGAATCAACTAATGAAAAACTGTTTTTT
CASSARDRAESTNEKLFF
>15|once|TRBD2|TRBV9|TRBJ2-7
TGTGCCAGCAGCGTTCTGGGGGGGAGCTCCTACGAGCAGTACTTC
CASSVLGGSSYEQYF
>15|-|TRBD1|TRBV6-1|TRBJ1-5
TGTGCCAGCAGTCTTGGACAGGGGAACGGACAGCCCCAGCATTTT
CASSLGQGNGQPQHF
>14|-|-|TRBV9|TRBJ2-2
TGTGCCAGCAGTGCCGGGGGCCACACCGGGGAGCTGTTTTTT
CASSAGGHTGELFF
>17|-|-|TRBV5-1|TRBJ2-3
TGCGCCAGCAGCTTAACGGGGGACGGGAACCCCGCAGATACGCAGTATTTT
CASSLTGDGNPADTQYF
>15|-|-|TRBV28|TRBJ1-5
TGTGCCAGCAAACGAGGACTGAATAGCAATCAGCCCCAGCATTTT
CASKRGLNSNQPQHF
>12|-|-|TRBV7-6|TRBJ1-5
TGTGCCACCGGGGGGAGCAATCAGCCCCAGCATTTT
CATGGSNQPQHF
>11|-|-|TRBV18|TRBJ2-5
TGTGCCAGCTCTCAAGAGGAGACCCAGTACTTC
CASSQEETQYF
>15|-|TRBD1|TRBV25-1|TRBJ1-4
TGTGCCAGCAGTGAACCGGGACAGGGTAATGAAAAACTGTTTTTT
CASSEPGQGNEKLFF
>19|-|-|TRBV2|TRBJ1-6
TGTGCCAGCAGTGAAGCGCCGCCGGCCGCTAGCTCCTATAATTCACCCCTCCACTTT
CASSEAPPAASSYNSPLHF
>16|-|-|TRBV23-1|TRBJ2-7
TGCGCCAGCAGTCAATCCCCCGCTTCGGAACTCTACGAGCAGTACTTC
CASSQSPASELYEQYF
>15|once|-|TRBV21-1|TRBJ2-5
TGTGCCAGCAGCGGCGGGTCGACGGGGACGGAGACCCAGTACTTC
CASSGGSTGTETQYF
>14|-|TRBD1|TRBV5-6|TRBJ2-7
TGTGCCAGCAGCTCCTGGGACAGGCCCTACGAGCAGTACTTC
CASSSWDRPYEQYF
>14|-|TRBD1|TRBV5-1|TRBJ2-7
TGCGCCAGCAGCCCAGGGGGCAGTATCTACGAGCAGTACTTC
CASSPGGSIYEQYF
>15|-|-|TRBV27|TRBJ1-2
TGTGCCAGCCGTGCCGAGGGGGGAGACTTCTATGGCTACACCTTC
CASRAEGGDFYGYTF
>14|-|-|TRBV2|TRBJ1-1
TGTGCCAGCAGTACCACTGACGGGAACACTGAAGCTTTCTTT
CASSTTDGNTEAFF
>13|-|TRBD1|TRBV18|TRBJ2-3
TGTGCCAGCTCACCCACCGGACAGGGGGCCAAGTATTTT
CASSPTGQGAKYF
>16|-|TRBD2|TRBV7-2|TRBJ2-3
TGTGCCAGCAGCCCAATAGCGGGAGGGGTCACAGATACGCAGTATTTT
CASSPIAGGVTDTQYF
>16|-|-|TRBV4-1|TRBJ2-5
TGCGCCAGCAGCCAAGCTCAGGGGAAGGGGCAAGAGACCCAGTACTTC
CASSQAQGKGQETQYF
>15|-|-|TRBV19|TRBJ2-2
TGTGCCAGTACCCCTAGGCCTTCGAACACCGGGGAGCTGTTTTTT
CASTPRPSNTGELFF